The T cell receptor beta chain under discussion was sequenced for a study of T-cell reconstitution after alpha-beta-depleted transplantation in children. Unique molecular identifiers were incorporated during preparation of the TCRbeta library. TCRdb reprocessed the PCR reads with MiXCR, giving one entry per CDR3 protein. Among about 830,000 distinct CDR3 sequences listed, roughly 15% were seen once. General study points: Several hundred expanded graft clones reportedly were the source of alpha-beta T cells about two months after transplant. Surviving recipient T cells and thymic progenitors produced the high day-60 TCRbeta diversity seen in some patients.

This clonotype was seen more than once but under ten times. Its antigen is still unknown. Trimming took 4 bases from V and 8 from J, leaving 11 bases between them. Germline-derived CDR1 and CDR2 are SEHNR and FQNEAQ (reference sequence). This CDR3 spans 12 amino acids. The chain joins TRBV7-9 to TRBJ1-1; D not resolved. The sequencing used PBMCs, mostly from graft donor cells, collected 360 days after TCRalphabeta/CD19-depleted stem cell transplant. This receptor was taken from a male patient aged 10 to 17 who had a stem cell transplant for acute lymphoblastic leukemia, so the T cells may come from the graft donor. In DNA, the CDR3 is TGTGCCAGCAGCTCAACGGGGATAGAAGCTTTCTTT. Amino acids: CASSSTGIEAFF. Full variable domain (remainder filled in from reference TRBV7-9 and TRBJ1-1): DTGVSQNPRHKITKRGQNVTFRCDPISEHNRLYWYRQTLGQGPEFLTYFQNEAQLEKSRLLSDRFSAERPKGSFSTLEIQRTEQGDSAMYLCASSSTGIEAFFGQGTRLTVV.